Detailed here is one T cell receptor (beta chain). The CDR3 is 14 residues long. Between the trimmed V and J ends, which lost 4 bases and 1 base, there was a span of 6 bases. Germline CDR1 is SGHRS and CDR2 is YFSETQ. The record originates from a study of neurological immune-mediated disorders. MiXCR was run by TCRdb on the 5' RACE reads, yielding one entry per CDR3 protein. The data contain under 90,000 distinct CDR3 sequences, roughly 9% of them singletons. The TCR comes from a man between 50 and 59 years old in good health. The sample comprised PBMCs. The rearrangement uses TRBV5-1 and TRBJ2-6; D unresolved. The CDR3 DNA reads TGCGCCAGCAGCCCAATTTCTGGGGCCAACGTCCTGACTTTC. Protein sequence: CASSPISGANVLTF.